This T cell receptor (beta chain) was sequenced for a study of cytotoxic CD8 clonotypes in ibrutinib-treated CLL. About the study: The response samples were taken once patients had been treated for a median of around eleven months, range 6 to 36. The sample average was 255,043 productive templates and tens of thousands of productive rearrangements.

The CDR3 has 15 residues. V gave up 2 bases and J gave up 6 bases; unmatched junction bases: 5. The V gene's germline CDR1 is SGHTA and CDR2 FQGTGA. Notes on the study in general: Patients had baseline clonality above age-matched healthy donors, and this clonality moved with circulating CD8+ T-cell counts. Public clonotypes were uncommon and contracted or stayed stable on treatment.

Method: immunoSEQ multiplex PCR; TCRdb's copy keeps in-frame clones and lacks some. The profile covers under 150,000 clones, with under 90% appearing a single time and around 3.3% taken by the ten largest. About this clone itself: Antigen: not known.

The chain uses TRBV7-3 and TRBJ2-4; 9 bases are a match to TRBD2. The sequence came from a human donor with chronic lymphocytic leukemia. This specimen was PBMCs, taken after 24 months of ibrutinib treatment. As DNA, the CDR3 is TGTGCCAGCAGCTTAGGTAGCGGGGGAAGAAACATTCAGTACTTC. Amino acid sequence: CASSLGSGGRNIQYF.